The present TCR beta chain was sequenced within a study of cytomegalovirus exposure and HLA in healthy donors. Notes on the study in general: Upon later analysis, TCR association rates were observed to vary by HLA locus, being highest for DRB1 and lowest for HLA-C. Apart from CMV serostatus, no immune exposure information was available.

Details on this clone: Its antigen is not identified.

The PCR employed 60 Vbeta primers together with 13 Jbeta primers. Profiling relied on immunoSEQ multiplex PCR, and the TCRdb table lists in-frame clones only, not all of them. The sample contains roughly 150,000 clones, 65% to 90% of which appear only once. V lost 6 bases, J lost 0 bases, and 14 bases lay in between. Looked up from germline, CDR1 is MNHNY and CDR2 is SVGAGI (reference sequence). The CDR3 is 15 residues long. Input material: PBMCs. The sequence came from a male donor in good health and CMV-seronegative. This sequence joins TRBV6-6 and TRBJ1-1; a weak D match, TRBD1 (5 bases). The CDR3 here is CASSPSDSLNTEAFF. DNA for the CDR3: TGTGCCAGCAGCCCCTCCGACAGTCTGAACACTGAAGCTTTCTTT.